This TCR beta chain was identified in a study of OX40 agonist ivuxolimab in advanced cancers. Study-level results: Still undetermined is the antigen specificity of the expanded peripheral T cells. Relative to CD4+, CD8+ T cells held more expanded clones on average.

Of note for this clone: What it binds is unknown.

There are 14 residues in the CDR3. J lost 4 bases, V lost 4 bases, and 2 bases had no gene match. The germline CDR1 and CDR2 sequences are SGHRS and YFSETQ. Assay: immunoSEQ multiplex PCR; the TCRdb copy retains only in-frame clones and omits some. The data hold some 74,000 clones, with about 85% observed a single time. The sample here was CD4+ or CD8+ T cells sorted from blood, taken in a trial of the OX40 agonist ivuxolimab. The clonotype comes from an adult with an advanced solid tumor such as melanoma, head and neck, liver or kidney cancer. The rearrangement links TRBV5-1 to TRBJ2-1, with 10 nucleotides matching TRBD2. Here the CDR3 DNA reads TGCGCCAGCAGCCTAGCGGGAGAGTACAATGAGCAGTTCTTC. Protein product: CASSLAGEYNEQFF.